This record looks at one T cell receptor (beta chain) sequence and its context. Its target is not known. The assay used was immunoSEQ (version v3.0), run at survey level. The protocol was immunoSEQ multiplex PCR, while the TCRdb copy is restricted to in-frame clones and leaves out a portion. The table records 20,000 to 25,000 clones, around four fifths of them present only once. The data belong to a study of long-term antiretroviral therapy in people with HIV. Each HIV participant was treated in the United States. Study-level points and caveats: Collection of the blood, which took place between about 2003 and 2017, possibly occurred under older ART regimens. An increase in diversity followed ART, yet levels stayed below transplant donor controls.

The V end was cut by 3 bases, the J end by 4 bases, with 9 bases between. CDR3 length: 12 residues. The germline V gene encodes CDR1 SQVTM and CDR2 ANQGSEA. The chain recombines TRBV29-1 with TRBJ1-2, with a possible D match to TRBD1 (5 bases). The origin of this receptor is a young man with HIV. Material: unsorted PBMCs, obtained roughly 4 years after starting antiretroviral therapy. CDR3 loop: CSVEGQFYGYTF. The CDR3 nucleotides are TGCAGCGTTGAGGGGCAGTTCTATGGCTACACCTTC.